This paragraph covers one T cell receptor (beta chain) sequence. What it binds is unknown. Specified treatment: around 19 received Ad26.COV2.S at low or high dose, single or two shots; 5 received placebo; per-sample allocation not given. The samples date from day 63 after the first vaccine or placebo injection. These data originate in a study of Ad26.COV2.S vaccination and SARS-CoV-2 variants. The overall study: Administration of Ad26.COV2.S was intramuscular, either once or twice 56 days apart.

Clones were read by immunoSEQ multiplex PCR, and TCRdb kept only the in-frame ones, dropping some. The sample carries more than 300,000 clones, over 80% recorded once. Study-level results: Participants in the vaccine arm had higher spike-specific TCR breadth; placebo recipients had lower.

This specimen consisted of peripheral blood, obtained in a trial of Ad26.COV2.S vaccine versus placebo. The sequence was obtained from a person between 18 and 60 years old who received the Ad26.COV2.S COVID-19 vaccine or a placebo.

This CDR3 reads CASNLLAGGSGELFF. CDR3 DNA: TGTGCCAGCAACCTACTAGCGGGGGGGAGCGGGGAGCTGTTTTTT. The chain carries TRBV27 and TRBJ2-2; 13 nucleotides line up with TRBD2. CDR1 MNHEY and CDR2 SMNVEV come from the germline V gene (reference sequence). The ends lost 7 bases at V and 7 bases at J; junction bases unmatched: 6. The CDR3 totals 15 residues.